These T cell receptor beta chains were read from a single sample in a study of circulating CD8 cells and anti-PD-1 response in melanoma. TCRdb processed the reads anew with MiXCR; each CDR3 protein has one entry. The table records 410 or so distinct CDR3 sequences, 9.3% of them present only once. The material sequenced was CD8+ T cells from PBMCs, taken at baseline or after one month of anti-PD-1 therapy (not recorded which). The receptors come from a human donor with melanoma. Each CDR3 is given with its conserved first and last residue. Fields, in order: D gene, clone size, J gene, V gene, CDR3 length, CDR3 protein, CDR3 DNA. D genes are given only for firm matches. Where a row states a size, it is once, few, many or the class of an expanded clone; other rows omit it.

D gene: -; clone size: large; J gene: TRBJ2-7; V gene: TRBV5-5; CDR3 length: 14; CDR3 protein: CASSLDPSPYEQYF; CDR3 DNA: TGTGCCAGCAGCTTAGACCCTTCTCCCTACGAGCAGTACTTC
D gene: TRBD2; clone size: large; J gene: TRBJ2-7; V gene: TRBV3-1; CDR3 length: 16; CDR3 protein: CASSQEMAGGSYEQYF; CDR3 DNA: TGTGCCAGCAGCCAAGAAATGGCGGGAGGGTCCTACGAGCAGTACTTC
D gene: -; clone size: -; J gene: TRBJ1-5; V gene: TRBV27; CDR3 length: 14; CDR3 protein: CASSFLGSNQPQHF; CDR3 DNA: TGTGCCAGCAGTTTTTTGGGTAGCAATCAGCCCCAGCATTTT
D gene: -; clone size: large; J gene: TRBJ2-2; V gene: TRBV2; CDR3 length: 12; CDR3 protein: CASSDPGGELFF; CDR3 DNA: TGTGCCAGCAGTGATCCGGGCGGGGAGCTGTTTTTT
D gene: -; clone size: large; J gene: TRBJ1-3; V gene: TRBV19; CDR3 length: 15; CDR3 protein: CASSMGESAGNTIYF; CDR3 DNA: TGTGCCAGTAGTATGGGGGAATCGGCTGGAAACACCATATATTTT
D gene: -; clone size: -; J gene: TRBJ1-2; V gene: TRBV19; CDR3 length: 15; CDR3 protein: CASSSDSLTNYGYTF; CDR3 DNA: TGTGCCAGTAGTTCGGACAGCCTCACTAACTATGGCTACACCTTC
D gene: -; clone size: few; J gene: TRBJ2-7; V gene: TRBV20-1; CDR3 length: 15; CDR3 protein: CSARDVEWEVFEQYF; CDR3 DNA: TGCAGTGCTAGAGACGTGGAGTGGGAGGTTTTCGAGCAGTACTTC
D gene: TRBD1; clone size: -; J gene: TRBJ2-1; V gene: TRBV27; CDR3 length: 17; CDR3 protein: CASSLPAGTASYNEQFF; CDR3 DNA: TGTGCCAGCAGTTTACCGGCCGGGACAGCCTCCTACAATGAGCAGTTCTTC
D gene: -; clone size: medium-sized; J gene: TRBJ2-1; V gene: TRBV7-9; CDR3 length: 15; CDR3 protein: CASSLAPGGHNEQFF; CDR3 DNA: TGTGCCAGCAGCTTAGCGCCTGGCGGACACAATGAGCAGTTCTTC
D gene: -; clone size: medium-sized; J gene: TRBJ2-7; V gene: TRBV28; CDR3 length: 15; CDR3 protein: CASIHLRDMHSEQYF; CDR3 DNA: TGTGCCAGCATTCACCTCCGGGACATGCACAGCGAGCAGTACTTC
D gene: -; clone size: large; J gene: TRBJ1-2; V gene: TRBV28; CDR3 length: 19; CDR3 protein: CASSFPPRTAPFLNYGYTF; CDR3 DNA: TGTGCCAGCAGTTTCCCCCCAAGGACAGCCCCATTCTTAAACTATGGCTACACCTTC
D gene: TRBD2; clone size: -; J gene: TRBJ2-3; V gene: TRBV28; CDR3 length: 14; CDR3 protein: CASSVLAGADTQYF; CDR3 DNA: TGTGCCAGCAGTGTACTAGCGGGAGCAGATACGCAGTATTTT
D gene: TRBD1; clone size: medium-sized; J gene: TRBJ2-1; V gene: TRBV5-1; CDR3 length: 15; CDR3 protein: CASSLSPGQGSEQFF; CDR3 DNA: TGCGCCAGCAGCTTGTCTCCGGGACAGGGGTCTGAGCAGTTCTTC
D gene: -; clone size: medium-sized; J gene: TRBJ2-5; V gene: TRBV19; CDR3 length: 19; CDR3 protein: CASSPGVEARREVQETQYF; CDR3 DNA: TGTGCCAGTAGTCCAGGCGTGGAAGCGCGGAGGGAGGTCCAAGAGACCCAGTACTTC
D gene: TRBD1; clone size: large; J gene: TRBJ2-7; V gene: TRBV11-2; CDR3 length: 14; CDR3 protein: CASNPGTVDYEQYF; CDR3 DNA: TGTGCCAGCAACCCCGGGACAGTAGACTACGAGCAGTACTTC
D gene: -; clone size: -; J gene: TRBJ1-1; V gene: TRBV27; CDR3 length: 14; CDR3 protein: CASSLGQANTEAFF; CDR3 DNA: TGTGCCAGCAGTTTGGGGCAGGCGAACACTGAAGCTTTCTTT
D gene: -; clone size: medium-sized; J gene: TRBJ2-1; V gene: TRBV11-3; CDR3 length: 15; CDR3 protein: CASSFNNRDSKGQFF; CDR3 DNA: TGTGCCAGCAGCTTCAACAACCGGGACTCGAAGGGACAGTTCTTC
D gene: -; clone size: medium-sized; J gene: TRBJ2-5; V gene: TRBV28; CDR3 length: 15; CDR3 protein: CASSFLMRGQETQYF; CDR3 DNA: TGTGCCAGCAGTTTCCTCATGAGGGGCCAAGAGACCCAGTACTTC
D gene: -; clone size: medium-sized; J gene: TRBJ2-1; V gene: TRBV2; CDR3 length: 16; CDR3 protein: CASSASAYQSYNEQFF; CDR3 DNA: TGTGCCAGCAGTGCCTCTGCTTATCAATCCTACAATGAGCAGTTCTTC
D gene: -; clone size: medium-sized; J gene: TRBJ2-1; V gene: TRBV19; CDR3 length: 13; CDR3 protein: CASSIGADNEQFF; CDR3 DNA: TGTGCCAGTAGTATAGGGGCCGACAATGAGCAGTTCTTC
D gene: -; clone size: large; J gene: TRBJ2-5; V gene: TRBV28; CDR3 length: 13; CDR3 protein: CASSSSWEETQYF; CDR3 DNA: TGTGCCAGCAGTTCGTCCTGGGAAGAGACCCAGTACTTC
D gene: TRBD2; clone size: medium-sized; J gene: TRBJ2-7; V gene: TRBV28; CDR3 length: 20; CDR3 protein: CASSFSLGLAGVGSSYEQYF; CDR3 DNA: TGTGCCAGCAGTTTCTCCTTGGGACTAGCGGGAGTTGGCAGCTCCTACGAGCAGTACTTC
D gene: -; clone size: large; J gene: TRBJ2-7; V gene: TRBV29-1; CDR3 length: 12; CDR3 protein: CSVRTAYYEQYF; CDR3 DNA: TGCAGCGTTAGGACAGCATACTACGAGCAGTACTTC
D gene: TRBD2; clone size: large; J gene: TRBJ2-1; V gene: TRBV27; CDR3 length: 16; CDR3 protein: CASRIIAGSSYNEQFF; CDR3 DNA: TGTGCCAGCAGGATTATAGCGGGAAGCTCCTACAATGAGCAGTTCTTC
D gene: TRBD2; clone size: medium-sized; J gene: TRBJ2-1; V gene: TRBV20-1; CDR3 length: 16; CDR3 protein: CSARDLAGVELNEQFF; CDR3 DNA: TGCAGTGCTAGAGATTTAGCGGGAGTAGAGTTGAATGAGCAGTTCTTC
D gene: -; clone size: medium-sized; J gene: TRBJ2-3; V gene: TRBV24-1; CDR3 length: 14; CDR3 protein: CATSDVVEEDTQYF; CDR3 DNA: TGTGCCACCAGTGATGTTGTGGAAGAGGATACGCAGTATTTT
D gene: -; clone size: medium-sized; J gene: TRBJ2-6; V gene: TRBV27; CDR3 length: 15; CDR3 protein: CASSFTISGANVLTF; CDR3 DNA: TGTGCCAGCAGTTTCACGATTTCTGGGGCCAACGTCCTGACTTTC
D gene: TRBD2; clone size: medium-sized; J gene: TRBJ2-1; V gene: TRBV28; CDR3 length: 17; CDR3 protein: CASSFLLAGGSYNEQFF; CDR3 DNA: TGTGCCAGCAGTTTTCTTCTAGCGGGAGGCTCCTACAATGAGCAGTTCTTC
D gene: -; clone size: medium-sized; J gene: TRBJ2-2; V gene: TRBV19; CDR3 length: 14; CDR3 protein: CASNWGPNTGELFF; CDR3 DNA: TGTGCCAGTAATTGGGGGCCGAACACCGGGGAGCTGTTTTTT
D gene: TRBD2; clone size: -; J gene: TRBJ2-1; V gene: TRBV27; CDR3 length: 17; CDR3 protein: CASSLHGGRSSYNEQFF; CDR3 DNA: TGTGCCAGCAGTTTACACGGCGGGAGAAGCTCCTACAATGAGCAGTTCTTC
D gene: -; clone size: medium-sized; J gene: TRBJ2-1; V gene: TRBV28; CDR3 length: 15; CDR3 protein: CASSLGRQTADEQFF; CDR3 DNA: TGTGCCAGCAGTTTAGGGCGACAGACCGCCGATGAGCAGTTCTTC
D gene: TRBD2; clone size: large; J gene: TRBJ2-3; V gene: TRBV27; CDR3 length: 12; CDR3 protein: CASSLNGGEQYF; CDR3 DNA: TGTGCCAGCAGTTTAAATGGGGGGGAGCAGTATTTT
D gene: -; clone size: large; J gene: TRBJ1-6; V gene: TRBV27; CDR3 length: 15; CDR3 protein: CASSPLGGYNSPLHF; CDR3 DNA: TGTGCCAGCAGTCCCCTCGGGGGCTATAATTCACCCCTCCACTTT
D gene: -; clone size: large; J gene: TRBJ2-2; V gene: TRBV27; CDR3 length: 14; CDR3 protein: CASSTGPNTGELFF; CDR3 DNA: TGTGCCAGCAGTACGGGACCGAACACCGGGGAGCTGTTTTTT
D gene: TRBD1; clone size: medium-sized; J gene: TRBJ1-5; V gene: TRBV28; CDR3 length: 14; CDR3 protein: CASSLAGQGQPQHF; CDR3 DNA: TGTGCCAGCAGTTTAGCGGGACAGGGACAGCCCCAGCATTTT
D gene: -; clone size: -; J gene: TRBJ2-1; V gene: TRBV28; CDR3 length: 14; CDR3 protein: CASSLSHSYNEQFF; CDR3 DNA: TGTGCCAGCAGTCTTTCCCACTCCTACAATGAGCAGTTCTTC
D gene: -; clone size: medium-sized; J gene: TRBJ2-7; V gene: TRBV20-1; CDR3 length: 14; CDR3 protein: CSARVTTGTYEQYF; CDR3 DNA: TGCAGTGCTAGAGTGACGACGGGCACCTACGAGCAGTACTTC
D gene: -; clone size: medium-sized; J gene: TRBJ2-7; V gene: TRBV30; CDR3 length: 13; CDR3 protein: CAWSPREAYEQYF; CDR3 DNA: TGTGCCTGGAGTCCTCGAGAAGCATACGAGCAGTACTTC
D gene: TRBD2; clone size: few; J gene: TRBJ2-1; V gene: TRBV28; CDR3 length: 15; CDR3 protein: CASSGWTSGSFGEFF; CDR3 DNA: TGTGCCAGCAGTGGGTGGACTAGCGGGAGTTTTGGTGAGTTCTTC
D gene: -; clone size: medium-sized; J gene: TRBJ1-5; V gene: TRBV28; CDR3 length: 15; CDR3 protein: CASRTSSGLNQPQHF; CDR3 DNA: TGTGCCAGCAGGACTTCTTCAGGGTTGAATCAGCCCCAGCATTTT
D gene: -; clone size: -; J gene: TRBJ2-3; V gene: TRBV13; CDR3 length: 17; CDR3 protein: CASRTSSSGSSTDTRYF; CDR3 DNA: TGTGCCAGCAGAACATCAAGTAGCGGAAGTAGCACAGATACGCGGTATTTT
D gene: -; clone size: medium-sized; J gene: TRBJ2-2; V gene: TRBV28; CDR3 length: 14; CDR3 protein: CASSLLGGTGELFF; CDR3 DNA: TGTGCCAGCAGTTTATTGGGGGGCACCGGGGAGCTGTTTTTT
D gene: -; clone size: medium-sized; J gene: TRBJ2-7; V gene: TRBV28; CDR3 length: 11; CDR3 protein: CASSFGGLQYF; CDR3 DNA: TGTGCCAGCAGTTTTGGAGGGTTGCAGTACTTC
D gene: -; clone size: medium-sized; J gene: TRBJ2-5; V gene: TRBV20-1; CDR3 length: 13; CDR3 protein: CSALDDFQETQYF; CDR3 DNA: TGCAGTGCCCTAGACGACTTTCAAGAGACCCAGTACTTC
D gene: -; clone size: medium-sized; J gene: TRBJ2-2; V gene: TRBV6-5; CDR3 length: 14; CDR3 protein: CASSPGGAPGELFF; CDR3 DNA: TGTGCCAGCAGCCCCGGAGGGGCGCCCGGGGAGCTGTTTTTT
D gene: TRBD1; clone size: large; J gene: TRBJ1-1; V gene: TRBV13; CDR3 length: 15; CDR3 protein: CASSPQDREVTEAFF; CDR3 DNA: TGTGCCAGCAGCCCCCAGGACAGGGAGGTCACTGAAGCTTTCTTT
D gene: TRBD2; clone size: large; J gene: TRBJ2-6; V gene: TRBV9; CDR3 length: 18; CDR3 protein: CASSVGGTSTSGANVLTF; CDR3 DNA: TGTGCCAGCAGCGTAGGCGGGACTAGCACCTCTGGGGCCAACGTCCTGACTTTC
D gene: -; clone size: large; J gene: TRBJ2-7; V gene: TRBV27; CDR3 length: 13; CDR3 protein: CASSLIDADEQYF; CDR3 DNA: TGTGCCAGCAGTTTGATCGACGCGGACGAGCAGTACTTC
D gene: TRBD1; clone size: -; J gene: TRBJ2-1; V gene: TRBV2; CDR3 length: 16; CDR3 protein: CASSELTGGPYNEQFF; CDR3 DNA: TGTGCCAGCAGTGAACTAACAGGGGGGCCCTACAATGAGCAGTTCTTC
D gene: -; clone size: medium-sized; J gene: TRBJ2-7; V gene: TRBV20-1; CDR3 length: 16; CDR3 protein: CSARDLLDRTTYEQYF; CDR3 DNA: TGCAGTGCTAGAGATCTGCTAGACAGAACAACATACGAGCAGTACTTC
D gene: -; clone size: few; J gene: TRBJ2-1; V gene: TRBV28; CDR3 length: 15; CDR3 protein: CASSFRGQVHNEQFF; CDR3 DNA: TGTGCCAGCAGTTTTCGGGGCCAGGTCCACAATGAGCAGTTCTTC
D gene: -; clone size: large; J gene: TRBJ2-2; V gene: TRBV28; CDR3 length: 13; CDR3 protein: CASSFRGTGELFF; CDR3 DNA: TGTGCCAGCAGTTTCCGGGGGACCGGGGAGCTGTTTTTT
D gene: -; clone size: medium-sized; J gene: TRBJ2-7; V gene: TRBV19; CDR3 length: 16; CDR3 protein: CASSPKGGTGYYEQYF; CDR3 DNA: TGTGCCAGTAGTCCCAAGGGGGGGACAGGATACTACGAGCAGTACTTC
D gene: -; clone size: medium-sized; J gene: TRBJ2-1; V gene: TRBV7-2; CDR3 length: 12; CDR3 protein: CASSIVTIEQFF; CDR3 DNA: TGTGCCAGCAGCATTGTCACGATTGAGCAGTTCTTC
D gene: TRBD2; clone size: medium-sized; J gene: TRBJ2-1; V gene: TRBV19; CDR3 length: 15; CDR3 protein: CASSTASGSHNEQFF; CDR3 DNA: TGTGCCAGTAGTACGGCTAGCGGGAGCCACAATGAGCAGTTCTTC
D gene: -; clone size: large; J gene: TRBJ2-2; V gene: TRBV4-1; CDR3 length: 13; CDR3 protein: CASSPGPLGELFF; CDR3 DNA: TGCGCCAGCAGCCCCGGCCCTTTGGGGGAGCTGTTTTTT
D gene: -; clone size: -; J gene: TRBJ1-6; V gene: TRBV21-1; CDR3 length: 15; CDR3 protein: CASKQSLPYNSPLHF; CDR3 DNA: TGTGCCAGCAAACAGAGTTTACCCTATAATTCACCCCTCCACTTT